This T cell receptor (beta chain) was sequenced for a study of T cell responses to AZD1222 COVID-19 vaccine. General observations from the study: It was only six AZD1222 recipients who were seropositive at baseline. Donors were chiefly white British, with a greater number of females, and clonal diversity was perhaps underestimated. The study found vaccine-associated CD4 TCRs spanning spike, dominant at 160-218 and 743-854. It was only after the peak T cell response that any repertoires were sampled.

Produced via immunoSEQ multiplex PCR; TCRdb's table is partial and in-frame only. The sample has 200,000 or so clones, 85% to 95% seen once. Note on this clone: Its specificity is unknown.

The germline V gene encodes CDR1 GTSNPN and CDR2 SVGIG (reference sequence). The CDR3 loop spans 15 amino acids. Trimming shortened V by 0 bases and J by 0 bases, and 11 bases separated the two germline ends. The rearrangement joins TRBV30 to TRBJ1-2; D not resolved. The material sequenced was peripheral blood, taken on day 0 of AZD1222 vaccination. This clonotype was sampled from an adult in good health. This CDR3 is CAWSVLGLANYGYTF. The DNA of the CDR3 is TGTGCCTGGAGTGTACTTGGCCTAGCTAACTATGGCTACACCTTC. The complete variable domain, with remaining parts taken from reference TRBV30 and TRBJ1-2, reads SQTIHQWPATLVQPVGSPLSLECTVEGTSNPNLYWYRQAAGRGLQLLFYSVGIGQISSEVPQNLSASRPQDRQFILSSKKLLLSDSGFYLCAWSVLGLANYGYTFGSGTRLTVV.